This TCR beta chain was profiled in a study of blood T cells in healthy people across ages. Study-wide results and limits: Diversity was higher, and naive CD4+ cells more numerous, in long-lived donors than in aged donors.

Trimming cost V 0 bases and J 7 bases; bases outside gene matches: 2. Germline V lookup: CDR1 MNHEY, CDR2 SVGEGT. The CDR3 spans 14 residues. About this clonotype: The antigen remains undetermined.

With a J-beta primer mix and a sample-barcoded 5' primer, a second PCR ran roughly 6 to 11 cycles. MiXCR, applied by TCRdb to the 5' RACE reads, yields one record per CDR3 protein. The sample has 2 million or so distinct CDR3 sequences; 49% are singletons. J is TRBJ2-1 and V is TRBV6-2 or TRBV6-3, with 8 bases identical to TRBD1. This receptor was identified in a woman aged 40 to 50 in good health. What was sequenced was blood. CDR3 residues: CASSYSGTGNEQFF. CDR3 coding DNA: TGTGCCAGCAGTTACTCAGGGACAGGTAATGAGCAGTTCTTC.